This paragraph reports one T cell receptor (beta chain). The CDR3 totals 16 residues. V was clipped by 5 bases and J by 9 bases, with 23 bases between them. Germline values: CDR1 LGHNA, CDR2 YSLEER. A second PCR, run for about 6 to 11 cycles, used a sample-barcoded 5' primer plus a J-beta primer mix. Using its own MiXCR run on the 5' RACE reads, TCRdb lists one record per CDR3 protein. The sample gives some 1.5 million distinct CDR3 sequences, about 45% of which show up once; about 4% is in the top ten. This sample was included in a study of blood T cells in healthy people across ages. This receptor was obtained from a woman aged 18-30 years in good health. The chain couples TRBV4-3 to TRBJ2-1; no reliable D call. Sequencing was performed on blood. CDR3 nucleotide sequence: TGCGCCAGCAGCTCCTTAGCTAGTGCGAGCCCCCTTGAGCAGTTCTTC. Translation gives CASSSLASASPLEQFF.